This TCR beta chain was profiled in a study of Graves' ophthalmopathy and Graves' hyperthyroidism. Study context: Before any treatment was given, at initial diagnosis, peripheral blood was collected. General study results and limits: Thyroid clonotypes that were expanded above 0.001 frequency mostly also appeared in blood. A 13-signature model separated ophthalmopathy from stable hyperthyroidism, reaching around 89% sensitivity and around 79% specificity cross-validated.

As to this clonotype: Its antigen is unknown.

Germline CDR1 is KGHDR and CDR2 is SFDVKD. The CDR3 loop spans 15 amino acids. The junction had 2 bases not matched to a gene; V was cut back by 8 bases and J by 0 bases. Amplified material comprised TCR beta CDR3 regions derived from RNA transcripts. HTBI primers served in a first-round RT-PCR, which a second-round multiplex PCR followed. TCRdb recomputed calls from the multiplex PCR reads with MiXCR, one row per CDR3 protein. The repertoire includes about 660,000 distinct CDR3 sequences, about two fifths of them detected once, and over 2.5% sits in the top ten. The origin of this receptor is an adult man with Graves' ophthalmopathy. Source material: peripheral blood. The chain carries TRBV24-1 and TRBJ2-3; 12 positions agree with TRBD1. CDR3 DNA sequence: TGTGCCACCATCGGGACAGGGGGCAGCACAGATACGCAGTATTTT. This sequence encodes CATIGTGGSTDTQYF.